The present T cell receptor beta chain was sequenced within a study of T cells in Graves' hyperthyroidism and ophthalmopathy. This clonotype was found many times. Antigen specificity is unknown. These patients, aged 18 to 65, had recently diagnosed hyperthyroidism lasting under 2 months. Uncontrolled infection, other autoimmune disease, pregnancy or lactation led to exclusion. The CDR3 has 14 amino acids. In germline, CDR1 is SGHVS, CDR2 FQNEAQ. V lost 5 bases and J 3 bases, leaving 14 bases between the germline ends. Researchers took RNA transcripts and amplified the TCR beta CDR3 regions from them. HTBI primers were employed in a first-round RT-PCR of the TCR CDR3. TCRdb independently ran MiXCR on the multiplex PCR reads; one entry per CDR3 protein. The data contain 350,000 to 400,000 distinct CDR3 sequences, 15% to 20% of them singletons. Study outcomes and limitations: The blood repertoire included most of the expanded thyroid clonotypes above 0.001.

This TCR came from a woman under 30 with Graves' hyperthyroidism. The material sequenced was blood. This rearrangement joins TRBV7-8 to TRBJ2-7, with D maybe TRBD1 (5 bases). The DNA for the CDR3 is TGTGCCAGCAGCGCCAACTCCAGGGACTACGAGCAGTACTTC. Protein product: CASSANSRDYEQYF.